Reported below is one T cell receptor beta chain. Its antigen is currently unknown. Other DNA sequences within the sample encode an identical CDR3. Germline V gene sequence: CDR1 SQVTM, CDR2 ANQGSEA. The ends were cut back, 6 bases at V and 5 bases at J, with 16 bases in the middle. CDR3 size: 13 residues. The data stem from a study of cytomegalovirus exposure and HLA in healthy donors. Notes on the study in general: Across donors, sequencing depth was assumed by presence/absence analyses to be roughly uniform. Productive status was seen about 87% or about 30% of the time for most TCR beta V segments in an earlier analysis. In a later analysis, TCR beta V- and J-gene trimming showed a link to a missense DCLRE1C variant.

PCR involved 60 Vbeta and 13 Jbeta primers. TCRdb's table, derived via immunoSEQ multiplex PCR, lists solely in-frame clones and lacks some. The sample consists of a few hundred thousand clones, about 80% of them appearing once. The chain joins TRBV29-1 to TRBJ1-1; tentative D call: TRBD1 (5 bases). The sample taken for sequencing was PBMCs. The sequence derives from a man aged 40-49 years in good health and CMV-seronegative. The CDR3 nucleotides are TGCAGCGTAGAAACAGGTGGGAGGACTGAAGCTTTCTTT. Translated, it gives CSVETGGRTEAFF.